These 17 T cell receptor beta chains came from one sample sequenced in a study of blood T cell repertoires in COVID-19. This table comes from immunoSEQ multiplex PCR, and its TCRdb copy is limited to in-frame clones, with some not included. The repertoire holds a few hundred thousand clones, with 80% to 90% as singletons. Sequenced sample: PBMCs or T cells enriched from blood (not recorded which). These receptors originate from a man aged 25-40 years who had recovered from COVID-19.

The V call is TRBV7-2, the J call TRBJ1-2, with D maybe TRBD1 (5 bases). Germline loops: CDR1 SGHTA, CDR2 FQGNSA. This CDR3 is 16 amino acids long. V lost 4 bases to trimming and J lost 4 bases, with 19 bases between them. The CDR3 here is CASSSSARDLSYGYTF. In nucleotides, the CDR3 is TGTGCCAGCAGCTCATCCGCCAGGGATCTAAGCTATGGCTACACCTTC.

This chain joins TRBV5-1 and TRBJ2-7, with D possibly being TRBD2 (6 bases). There are 17 residues in the CDR3. V gave up 0 bases and J gave up 3 bases, with 19 bases separating them. The germline gives CDR1 SGHRS, CDR2 YFSETQ. CDR3 protein: CASSLGLTGAADYEQYF. In DNA, the CDR3 is TGCGCCAGCAGCTTGGGGTTAACGGGAGCGGCGGACTACGAGCAGTACTTC.

The chain employs TRBV4-1 and TRBJ1-2, with a possible D match to TRBD1 (5 bases). CDR1 and CDR2 (germline): MGHRA, YSYEKL. V was clipped by 0 bases and J by 3 bases, with 11 bases between them. The CDR3 extends over 15 amino acids. In DNA, the CDR3 is TGCGCCAGCAGCCAAGACGGAGGGGTCGACTATGGCTACACCTTC. Translated, it gives CASSQDGGVDYGYTF.

The chain employs TRBV4-1 and TRBJ2-1; TRBD2 might be the D (5 bases). Germline V lookup: CDR1 MGHRA, CDR2 YSYEKL. V was pared by 1 base and J by 8 bases, with 21 bases between. The CDR3 is 17 residues long. In nucleotides, the CDR3 is TGCGCCAGCAGCCAAGGTCGTGTCGGGGTTACTTCGCATGAGCAGTTCTTC. Translating gives CASSQGRVGVTSHEQFF.

This chain links TRBV11-2 with TRBJ2-2; possibly TRBD1 for D (5 bases). Trimming left V 1 base short and J 2 bases short, with 8 bases between. In germline, CDR1 is SGHAT, CDR2 FQNNGV. The CDR3 runs 15 residues. The CDR3 nucleotides read TGTGCCAGCAGCTTAGTTGGACATAACACCGGGGAGCTGTTTTTT. Protein sequence: CASSLVGHNTGELFF. The full variable domain, its missing parts supplied by reference TRBV11-2 and TRBJ2-2, is EAGVAQSPRYKIIEKRQSVAFWCNPISGHATLYWYQQILGQGPKLLIQFQNNGVVDDSQLPKDRFSAERLKGVDSTLKIQPAKLEDSAVYLCASSLVGHNTGELFFGEGSRLTVL.

This chain joins TRBV18 and TRBJ1-1, with D perhaps matching TRBD1 (6 bases). This CDR3 comprises 15 residues. Trimming stripped 6 bases from V and 0 bases from J, with 14 bases between. Germline CDR1 and CDR2: KGHSH and LQKENI. CDR3 sequence: CASSPRDKMNTEAFF. The DNA of the CDR3 is TGTGCCAGCTCCCCTAGGGACAAAATGAACACTGAAGCTTTCTTT. Full variable domain (missing parts from reference TRBV18 and TRBJ1-1): NAGVMQNPRHLVRRRGQEARLRCSPMKGHSHVYWYRQLPEEGLKFMVYLQKENIIDESGMPKERFSAEFPKEGPSILRIQQVVRGDSAAYFCASSPRDKMNTEAFFGQGTRLTVV.

This CDR3 is CASSFLAAYNEQFF. CDR3 DNA: TGTGCCAGCAGTTTCCTAGCAGCATACAATGAGCAGTTCTTC. The chain recombines TRBV28 with TRBJ2-1, with D tentatively TRBD2 (5 bases). Germline-derived CDR1 and CDR2 are MDHEN and SYDVKM. V was clipped by 3 bases and J by 4 bases, with 10 bases between them. The CDR3 totals 14 residues.

The V gene is TRBV5-1, the J gene TRBJ1-5; D is undetermined. Germline V gene data show CDR1 as SGHRS and CDR2 as YFSETQ. The V gene lost 0 bases and the J gene lost 1 base, with 8 bases spanning the gap. The CDR3 totals 15 residues. The CDR3 DNA is TGCGCCAGCAGCTTGGGAGATGCCAGCAATCAGCCCCAGCATTTT. Encoded protein: CASSLGDASNQPQHF.

The chain has TRBV6-5 and TRBJ1-5, with D maybe TRBD1 (5 bases). The ends were cut back, 2 bases at V and 5 bases at J, with 10 bases in the middle. The germline V gene has CDR1 MNHEY and CDR2 SVGAGI. The CDR3 runs to 14 residues. The CDR3 nucleotides read TGTGCCAGCAGTTACAAGGGGCCCGATCAGCCCCAGCATTTT. This gives the protein CASSYKGPDQPQHF.

The chain recombines TRBV11-2 with TRBJ2-1, with 8 nucleotides matching TRBD1. V shed 1 base and J 6 bases; nucleotides not matched to a gene: 2. CDR3 length equals 14 residues. The germline V gene encodes CDR1 SGHAT and CDR2 FQNNGV. In DNA, the CDR3 is TGTGCCAGCAGCTTAGCCGGGACAGGCAATGAGCAGTTCTTC. It is translated as CASSLAGTGNEQFF.

The V call is TRBV10-3, the J call TRBJ2-1; 12 bases align to TRBD2. Germline V gene data show CDR1 as ENHRY and CDR2 as SYGVKD. J lost 0 bases, V lost 2 bases, and 2 bases had no gene match. The CDR3 has 17 residues. DNA of the CDR3: TGTGCCATCAGTGAGGGACTAGCGGGATACTCCTACAATGAGCAGTTCTTC. Translation gives CAISEGLAGYSYNEQFF.

This clone came up once. The chain has TRBV5-1 and TRBJ2-7, with a weak D call TRBD2 (5 bases). This CDR3 has 14 amino acids. Between the trimmed V and J ends, which lost 3 bases and 1 base, there was a span of 11 bases. Germline assignment: CDR1 SGHRS and CDR2 YFSETQ. This CDR3 is CASSSRDTSYEQYF. DNA of the CDR3: TGCGCCAGCAGCTCCCGGGATACGTCCTACGAGCAGTACTTC.

The chain joins TRBV30 to TRBJ2-6, with TRBD1 matching 7 bases. Germline-derived CDR1 and CDR2 are GTSNPN and SVGIG (reference sequence). This CDR3 contains 15 residues. V gave up 8 bases and J gave up 0 bases; unmatched junction bases: 7. Here the CDR3 reads CAVGGPSSGANVLTF. The CDR3 nucleotides read TGTGCCGTAGGGGGCCCTAGCTCTGGGGCCAACGTCCTGACTTTC. Variable domain in full (rest from reference TRBV30 and TRBJ2-6): SQTIHQWPATLVQPVGSPLSLECTVEGTSNPNLYWYRQAAGRGLQLLFYSVGIGQISSEVPQNLSASRPQDRQFILSSKKLLLSDSGFYLCAVGGPSSGANVLTFGAGSRLTVL.

The chain employs TRBV19 and TRBJ2-3, with 7 bases aligning to TRBD2. The ends lost 4 bases at V and 2 bases at J; junction bases unmatched: 15. There are 18 residues in the CDR3. Germline V gene data show CDR1 as LNHDA and CDR2 as SQIVND (reference sequence). The DNA of the CDR3 is TGTGCCAGTAGTACGACTTCCAAAAGCGGGATCACCACAGATACGCAGTATTTT. It is translated as CASSTTSKSGITTDTQYF.

The CDR3 coding sequence is TGTGCCAGCAGTGACAGGACAGGGGGTTTACAGCCCCAGCATTTT. Translating gives CASSDRTGGLQPQHF. The V call is TRBV6-1, the J call TRBJ1-5, with TRBD1 matching 10 bases. V gave up 3 bases and J gave up 7 bases; unmatched junction bases: 6. The CDR3 totals 15 residues. Germline values: CDR1 MNHNS, CDR2 SASEGT.

CDR3 sequence (DNA): TGCGCCAGCAGCCAAGTCGCAGGCCCTGAAGCTTTCTTT. Amino acids: CASSQVAGPEAFF. The V call is TRBV4-1, the J call TRBJ1-1; no clear D gene. CDR1 and CDR2 (germline): MGHRA, YSYEKL. Trimming removed 1 base from V and 6 bases from J, with 9 bases in between. The CDR3 extends over 13 amino acids.

Only one count was recorded for this clone. The chain has TRBV12-3 or TRBV12-4 and TRBJ1-4; D possibly corresponds to TRBD1 (6 bases). The germline V and J ends were trimmed by 1 base and 10 bases, with 7 bases remaining between them. The CDR3 length is 12 residues. The CDR3 spells CASSLGGLKLFF. DNA of the CDR3: TGTGCCAGCAGTTTAGGGGGGCTAAAACTGTTTTTT.